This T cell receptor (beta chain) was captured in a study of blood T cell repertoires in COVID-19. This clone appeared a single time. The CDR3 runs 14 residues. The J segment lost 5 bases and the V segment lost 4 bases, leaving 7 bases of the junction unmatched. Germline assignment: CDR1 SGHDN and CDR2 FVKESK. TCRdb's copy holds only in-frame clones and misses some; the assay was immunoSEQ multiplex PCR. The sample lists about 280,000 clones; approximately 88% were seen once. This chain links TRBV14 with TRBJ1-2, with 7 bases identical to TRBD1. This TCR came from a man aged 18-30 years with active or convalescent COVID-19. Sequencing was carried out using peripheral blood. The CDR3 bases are TGTGCCAGCAGCCCTGGGACAGACCATTATGGCTACACCTTC. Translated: CASSPGTDHYGYTF.